This paragraph covers one T cell receptor beta chain sequence. This sample was included in a study of blood T cell repertoires in COVID-19. About the research overall: T cells, B-cell-depleted T cells, or PBMCs supplied cDNA or gDNA.

In the original workflow: Cell counts per sample came from amplifying reference gene primers. TCRdb keeps only in-frame clones here, not all; method: immunoSEQ multiplex PCR. The D gene and trimming were derived from the DNA, and the V and J assignments and clone size from that table. The data contain 200,000 to 250,000 clones, approximately 91% of them singletons. Germline CDR1 is LGHNA and CDR2 is YSLEER. The CDR3 extends over 15 amino acids. V shed 3 bases, J shed 4 bases, and the junction held 8 bases outside the gene matches. The sample was peripheral blood. The TCR originated in a woman aged 55-69 years with acute or convalescent COVID-19. This chain joins TRBV4-3 and TRBJ1-1; TRBD1 aligns across 7 bases. The CDR3 bases are TGCGCCAGCAGCCAGAGAACAGGGGCATCCACTGAAGCTTTCTTT. It yields the protein CASSQRTGASTEAFF.